Shown below are 8 T cell receptor beta chains from a single sample sequenced in a study of beta chain features in type 1 diabetes. Regarding the study as a whole: Significant though moderate, a shortening of TCRB CDR3s appeared in all four CD4+ subsets of Type 1 diabetes patients.

Their specific antigens are unknown. The investigators reverse transcribed all of the isolated RNA, so they sequenced expressed TCRB transcripts. The protocol was immunoSEQ multiplex PCR, while the TCRdb copy is restricted to in-frame clones and leaves out a portion. The table has 130,000 or so clones, around 15% seen once. The sample was central memory CD4+ T cells from blood. All receptors derive from a man between 18 and 29 years old with type 1 diabetes.

This clone was seen a handful of times. The chain uses TRBV28 and TRBJ1-4; D remains unclear. Trimming shortened V by 2 bases and J by 7 bases, and 5 bases separated the two germline ends. The CDR3 length is 12 residues. The germline V gene encodes CDR1 MDHEN and CDR2 SYDVKM. CDR3 coding DNA: TGTGCCAGCAGTTTAGCGAGTGAAAAACTGTTTTTT. Amino acid sequence: CASSLASEKLFF. Full variable domain (missing parts from reference TRBV28 and TRBJ1-4): DVKVTQSSRYLVKRTGEKVFLECVQDMDHENMFWYRQDPGLGLRLIYFSYDVKMKEKGDIPEGYSVSREKKERFSLILESASTNQTSMYLCASSLASEKLFFGSGTQLSVL.

This chain connects TRBV30 to TRBJ2-1, with 11 bases matching TRBD2. Unmatched junction bases numbered 10, after V lost 2 bases and J lost 7 bases. The germline CDR1 and CDR2 sequences are GTSNPN and SVGIG (reference sequence). The CDR3 is made up of 16 amino acids. The CDR3 here is CAWSRYSGGAFNEQFF. The CDR3 nucleotides are TGTGCCTGGAGTCGATATAGCGGGGGGGCATTTAATGAGCAGTTCTTC. Drawing the rest from reference TRBV30 and TRBJ2-1, the complete variable domain is SQTIHQWPATLVQPVGSPLSLECTVEGTSNPNLYWYRQAAGRGLQLLFYSVGIGQISSEVPQNLSASRPQDRQFILSSKKLLLSDSGFYLCAWSRYSGGAFNEQFFGPGTRLTVL.

There are a few counts of this clone. The V and J genes are TRBV5-1 and TRBJ2-7; D tentatively reads TRBD1 or TRBD2 (5 bases each). Germline assignment: CDR1 SGHRS and CDR2 YFSETQ. The CDR3 runs 16 residues. V dropped 0 bases and J dropped 0 bases, with 13 bases sitting between them. The CDR3 loop reads CASSLADIGTSYEQYF. The CDR3 nucleotides are TGCGCCAGCAGCTTGGCCGATATAGGGACCTCCTACGAGCAGTACTTC.

V is TRBV7-2 and J is TRBJ2-7; D call uncertain. This CDR3 is 13 amino acids long. The germline V gene encodes CDR1 SGHTA and CDR2 FQGNSA. Between the trimmed V and J ends, which lost 2 bases and 6 bases, there was a span of 11 bases. CDR3 DNA: TGTGCCAGCAGCTTATTCTCTGGGCCCGAGCAGTACTTC. Translated: CASSLFSGPEQYF. The entire variable domain, with the rest obtained from reference TRBV7-2 and TRBJ2-7, is as follows: GAGVSQSPSNKVTEKGKDVELRCDPISGHTALYWYRQSLGQGLEFLIYFQGNSAPDKSGLPSDRFSAERTGGSVSTLTIQRTQQEDSAVYLCASSLFSGPEQYFGPGTRLTVT.

This clone was observed a few times. CDR3 loop: CSASSTDTQYF. In nucleotides, the CDR3 is TGCAGCGCCTCTAGCACAGATACGCAGTATTTT. The V call is TRBV29-1, the J call TRBJ2-3; no clear D gene. V was clipped by 7 bases and J by 0 bases, with 5 bases between them. This CDR3 contains 11 residues. From germline, CDR1 is SQVTM and CDR2 ANQGSEA.

This clone was counted ten times or more. CDR3 DNA sequence: TGCGCCAGCAGTGTGACAGAGCTCTACGAGCAGTACTTC. Translating it yields CASSVTELYEQYF. The chain combines TRBV4-1 with TRBJ2-7, with a weak D call TRBD1 (5 bases). The CDR3 has 13 residues. V was shortened by 6 bases and J by 3 bases, with 12 bases between the two germline ends. Per the germline V gene, CDR1 is MGHRA and CDR2 is YSYEKL.

In its sample, this clone was seen many times. This chain joins TRBV28 and TRBJ1-4; no clear D. The CDR3 sequence is 13 residues long. The germline V gene encodes CDR1 MDHEN and CDR2 SYDVKM. Deletions cut 6 bases from V and 8 bases from J, with 13 bases between. The DNA of the CDR3 is TGTGCCAGCAGCCCTGTCCCACGGGAAAAACTGTTTTTT. Translating it yields CASSPVPREKLFF.

This clone appeared a single time. This rearrangement joins TRBV11-2 to TRBJ2-5; 9 bases align to TRBD2. The CDR3 is 13 amino acids. Germline V gives CDR1 SGHAT, CDR2 FQNNGV. V dropped 5 bases and J dropped 3; count of bases not matched to a gene: 1. The CDR3 DNA reads TGTGCCAGCAGCCGCGGGAGGGAAGAGACCCAGTACTTC. Encoded protein: CASSRGREETQYF.